This entry is about one TCR beta chain. Its antigen remains unknown. This CDR3 has 14 residues. V gave up 2 bases and J gave up 4 bases, with 11 bases separating them. Per germline, CDR1 MDHEN and CDR2 SYDVKM. The data were obtained in a study of cytotoxic CD8 clonotypes in ibrutinib-treated CLL. Study-wide context: The cohort had about a dozen relapsed/refractory and over 14 treatment-naive patients, around 18 IGHV unmutated.

Assay used: immunoSEQ multiplex PCR; TCRdb lists only in-frame clones, some missing. The repertoire consists of roughly 170,000 clones, with 70% to 85% occurring once and the leading ten covering about 4.6%. Notes on the study in general: Public clonotypes, an uncommon group, contracted or remained stable on treatment. Rising at ibrutinib response, clonality subsequently fell back toward baseline at progression.

The starting material was PBMCs, obtained after 24 months of ibrutinib treatment. The chain recombines TRBV28 with TRBJ1-1; D gene uncertain. The receptor was isolated from a human donor with chronic lymphocytic leukemia. CDR3 sequence (DNA): TGTGCCAGCAGTTTAGGGAACTGGTTCACTGAAGCTTTCTTT. This translates into CASSLGNWFTEAFF.